This T cell receptor (beta chain) was recorded in a study of a mutant IDH1 vaccine in newly diagnosed glioma. Overall study context: Males made up approximately 62% and females roughly 40% of treated patients, whose mean age was about 41 years. Earlier therapy was either radiotherapy, temozolomide, or both, and most got both.

Per germline, CDR1 SGHTA and CDR2 FQGNSA. The CDR3 is made up of 13 amino acids. V was clipped by 6 bases and J by 3 bases, with 9 bases between them. With respect to this clone: Its specificity is unknown.

Broader study findings: It was about 92% of patients that developed vaccine-induced immune responses.

The data were produced by immunoSEQ multiplex PCR, yet TCRdb's version contains in-frame clones alone and is incomplete. The sample includes tens of thousands of clones, 70% to 90% seen only once; the top ten take 2% to 2.5%. The time point denotes: baseline, week 1 (first vaccination visit). Treatment defined: pre-vaccination baseline after standard-of-care therapy. This chain joins TRBV7-2 and TRBJ1-5; D is possibly TRBD1 (5 bases). The sequence came from a man aged 40-49 years with glioma. The sequencing used PBMCs, collected from a glioma patient treated with radiotherapy, temozolomide or both. This CDR3 reads CASSPRANQPQHF. The CDR3 DNA reads TGTGCCAGCAGTCCCAGGGCCAATCAGCCCCAGCATTTT.